The 32 T cell receptor beta chains in this list originate from one sample, sequenced in a study of blood T cell repertoires in COVID-19. Profiled with immunoSEQ multiplex PCR; TCRdb holds only in-frame clones, not every one. The profile shows under 200,000 clones, roughly 90% of them singletons. Sequencing input: PBMCs or T cells enriched from blood (not recorded which). These receptors originate from a woman between 45 and 60 years old who had recovered from COVID-19.

The chain joins TRBV19 to TRBJ2-1; tentatively, D is TRBD2 (6 bases). V was clipped by 3 bases and J by 5 bases, with 11 bases between them. The CDR3 consists of 14 residues. Germline lookup yields CDR1 LNHDA and CDR2 SQIVND (reference sequence). CDR3 nucleotide sequence: TGTGCCAGTAGTATGTGGGGAGGAAACAATGAGCAGTTCTTC. Its protein product is CASSMWGGNNEQFF. Full variable domain (outside the CDR3, taken from reference TRBV19 and TRBJ2-1): DGGITQSPKYLFRKEGQNVTLSCEQNLNHDAMYWYRQDPGQGLRLIYYSQIVNDFQKGDIAEGYSVSREKKESFPLTVTSAQKNPTAFYLCASSMWGGNNEQFFGPGTRLTVL.

The gene calls are TRBV19 and TRBJ1-5; possible D gene TRBD1, 5 bases. The germline CDR1 and CDR2 sequences are LNHDA and SQIVND (reference sequence). This CDR3 has 17 residues. V dropped 0 bases and J dropped 5 bases, with 17 bases sitting between them. CDR3 sequence (DNA): TGTGCCAGTAGTATAGATCCGCGGGGCCTATGGCATCAGCCCCAGCATTTT. It codes for CASSIDPRGLWHQPQHF.

The table lists this clone with a few counts. The rearrangement uses TRBV11-2 and TRBJ2-7; weak D call: TRBD2 (6 bases). The V gene lost 5 bases and the J gene lost 1 base, with 9 bases spanning the gap. Germline V lookup: CDR1 SGHAT, CDR2 FQNNGV. This CDR3 is built from 13 residues. Written as DNA, the CDR3 is TGTGCCAGCAGCCCGGGACTGTCCTACGAGCAGTACTTC. This codes for CASSPGLSYEQYF. The full variable domain, rest sourced from reference TRBV11-2 and TRBJ2-7, is EAGVAQSPRYKIIEKRQSVAFWCNPISGHATLYWYQQILGQGPKLLIQFQNNGVVDDSQLPKDRFSAERLKGVDSTLKIQPAKLEDSAVYLCASSPGLSYEQYFGPGTRLTVT.

The chain joins TRBV28 to TRBJ2-7; D is perhaps TRBD2 (6 bases). The CDR3 length is 16 residues. V was pared by 4 bases and J by 6 bases, with 22 bases between. Germline V gene data show CDR1 as MDHEN and CDR2 as SYDVKM. CDR3 protein: CASSSTWGGTPIEQYF. The CDR3 DNA reads TGTGCCAGCAGTTCCACGTGGGGAGGAACCCCCATCGAGCAGTACTTC.

The rearrangement joins TRBV6-2 or TRBV6-3 to TRBJ1-3; D unclear. V was clipped by 2 bases and J by 1 base, with 9 bases between them. The CDR3 sequence is 15 residues long. Germline values: CDR1 MNHEY, CDR2 SVGEGT. The DNA for the CDR3 is TGTGCCAGCAGTTACCCAGGTGGTTCTGGAAACACCATATATTTT. Protein product: CASSYPGGSGNTIYF.

This chain links TRBV7-9 with TRBJ2-2; TRBD2 might be the D (9 bases). The CDR3 is made up of 15 amino acids. V shed 8 bases and J shed 10 bases, with 23 bases lying between them. The germline V gene encodes CDR1 SEHNR and CDR2 FQNEAQ (reference sequence). The CDR3 here is CASFGQGLAGEELFF. The CDR3 region has the DNA TGTGCCAGCTTCGGACAGGGACTAGCTGGGGAGGAGCTGTTTTTT. Full variable domain (missing parts from reference TRBV7-9 and TRBJ2-2): DTGVSQNPRHKITKRGQNVTFRCDPISEHNRLYWYRQTLGQGPEFLTYFQNEAQLEKSRLLSDRFSAERPKGSFSTLEIQRTEQGDSAMYLCASFGQGLAGEELFFGEGSRLTVL.

J is TRBJ1-5 and V is TRBV3-1 (or the pseudogene TRBV3-2); D is possibly TRBD1 (5 bases). The CDR3 length is 14 residues. Germline CDR1 reads LGHDT; CDR2 reads YNNKEL (reference sequence). V was cut by 4 bases and J by 3 bases, with 10 bases left in between. Here the CDR3 DNA reads TGTGCCAGCAGCCGCGGCAGGGACAATCAGCCCCAGCATTTT. This codes for CASSRGRDNQPQHF.

This clone was seen just once. The V and J genes are TRBV5-4 and TRBJ2-7; tentative D call: TRBD1 (6 bases). The V end was cut by 4 bases, the J end by 1 base, with 18 bases between. CDR1 and CDR2 from the germline V gene are SGHNT and YYREEE (reference sequence). This CDR3 has 16 residues. CDR3 coding DNA: TGTGCCAGCAGCCCTAGACCCGAAGGGGGATCCTACGAGCAGTACTTC. Translation: CASSPRPEGGSYEQYF. Full variable domain (outside the CDR3, taken from reference TRBV5-4 and TRBJ2-7): ETGVTQSPTHLIKTRGQQVTLRCSSQSGHNTVSWYQQALGQGPQFIFQYYREEENGRGNFPPRFSGLQFPNYSSELNVNALELDDSALYLCASSPRPEGGSYEQYFGPGTRLTVT.

The rearrangement links TRBV5-1 to TRBJ2-7, with D maybe TRBD1 (8 bases). The V gene's germline CDR1 is SGHRS and CDR2 YFSETQ. Trimming cost V 4 bases and J 5 bases, with 16 bases left between them. The CDR3 length is 14 residues. CDR3 amino acids: CASSVQGGNNEQYF. As DNA, the CDR3 is TGCGCCAGCAGCGTACAGGGGGGGAACAACGAGCAGTACTTC.

The gene calls are TRBV7-9 and TRBJ1-1, with D hard to call. CDR3 length equals 14 residues. Trimming removed 1 base from V and 1 base from J, with 7 bases in between. Germline CDR1 SEHNR, CDR2 FQNEAQ (reference sequence). The CDR3 protein is CASSLEGGNTEAFF. The DNA of the CDR3 is TGTGCCAGCAGCTTAGAAGGAGGGAACACTGAAGCTTTCTTT.

The V and J genes are TRBV5-1 and TRBJ1-2; 7 nucleotides line up with TRBD1. From germline, CDR1 is SGHRS and CDR2 YFSETQ. The CDR3 sequence is 13 residues long. V lost 1 base to trimming and J lost 5 bases; unmatched junction nucleotides: 2. The CDR3 nucleotides are TGCGCCAGCAGCTTGTCAGGGGGTTATGGCTACACCTTC. Protein: CASSLSGGYGYTF.

The gene calls are TRBV18 and TRBJ2-3, with 12 bases aligning to TRBD2. Germline V gene sequence: CDR1 KGHSH, CDR2 LQKENI. This CDR3 spans 16 amino acids. V was clipped by 6 bases and J by 2 bases; unmatched bases: 6. CDR3 DNA: TGTGCCAGCTCCCGAGGACTAGCGGGGACCACAGATACGCAGTATTTT. This gives the protein CASSRGLAGTTDTQYF.

J is TRBJ2-2 and V is TRBV7-2; D is perhaps TRBD2 (7 bases). The CDR3 extends over 15 amino acids. Germline CDR1 SGHTA, CDR2 FQGNSA. V was pared by 5 bases and J by 5 bases, with 15 bases between. The CDR3 region is CASSPAGAGTGELFF. In DNA, the CDR3 is TGTGCCAGCAGCCCCGCGGGGGCCGGGACCGGGGAGCTGTTTTTT. Drawing the rest from reference TRBV7-2 and TRBJ2-2, the complete variable domain is GAGVSQSPSNKVTEKGKDVELRCDPISGHTALYWYRQSLGQGLEFLIYFQGNSAPDKSGLPSDRFSAERTGGSVSTLTIQRTQQEDSAVYLCASSPAGAGTGELFFGEGSRLTVL.

This chain connects TRBV2 to TRBJ1-5, with 11 bases matching TRBD1. With V trimmed by 3 bases and J by 1 base, 2 bases remained unmatched. The CDR3 totals 16 residues. Germline V CDR1 and CDR2: SNHLY, FYNNEI. The CDR3 DNA reads as TGTGCCAGCAGTGATGGACAGGGGGCGAGCAATCAGCCCCAGCATTTT. Its protein product is CASSDGQGASNQPQHF.

The chain carries TRBV5-1 and TRBJ1-1; no reliable D call. The CDR3 sequence is 14 residues long. V lost 2 bases to trimming and J lost 2 bases, with 10 bases between them. Germline loops: CDR1 SGHRS, CDR2 YFSETQ. The CDR3, as DNA: TGCGCCAGCAGCTTATTAGGAGGAAACACTGAAGCTTTCTTT. This gives the protein CASSLLGGNTEAFF.

The chain employs TRBV6-5 and TRBJ1-1; D might be TRBD1 (5 bases). The CDR3 loop spans 14 amino acids. Germline CDR1 and CDR2: MNHEY and SVGAGI. V gave up 6 bases and J gave up 2 bases, with 13 bases separating them. The CDR3 coding sequence is TGTGCCAGCAGACCCGCCCAGGGCAACACTGAAGCTTTCTTT. Translated, it gives CASRPAQGNTEAFF.

The chain links TRBV30 to TRBJ2-7, with D possibly TRBD2 on 6 matching bases. This CDR3 is built from 14 residues. Trimming cost V 1 base and J 2 bases, with 12 bases left between them. Germline CDR1 GTSNPN, CDR2 SVGIG (reference sequence). In DNA form, the CDR3 reads TGTGCCTGGAGTGGCGGGACGATCACCTACGAGCAGTACTTC. Encoded protein: CAWSGGTITYEQYF.

This clone showed up just once. The rearrangement links TRBV30 to TRBJ2-7; 9 nucleotides agree with TRBD2. Per the germline V gene, CDR1 is GTSNPN and CDR2 is SVGIG (reference sequence). J gave up 6 bases and V 6 bases, and 9 bases lay outside the gene matches. The CDR3 is made up of 13 amino acids. The CDR3 here is CACRVAGAPEQYF. CDR3 nucleotide sequence: TGTGCCTGCAGAGTAGCGGGAGCCCCCGAGCAGTACTTC.

The gene calls are TRBV7-2 and TRBJ2-3; D gene ambiguous. The V gene's germline CDR1 is SGHTA and CDR2 FQGNSA. The V and J ends lost 2 bases and 4 bases respectively, with 13 bases between them. The CDR3 is 15 amino acids. The CDR3 loop is CASSLSNQRADTQYF. For the CDR3, the DNA is TGTGCCAGCAGCTTATCGAACCAACGAGCAGATACGCAGTATTTT.

The chain recombines TRBV5-4 with TRBJ2-7; 10 nucleotides line up with TRBD1. Losses at the gene ends were 6 bases for V and 2 bases for J; bases not matched to a gene: 5. There are 14 residues in the CDR3. Per germline, CDR1 SGHNT and CDR2 YYREEE (reference sequence). The CDR3 DNA reads TGTGCCAGCACCCCAGGACAGGGGGCCTACGAGCAGTACTTC. This translates into CASTPGQGAYEQYF.

The chain carries TRBV2 and TRBJ1-4, with D perhaps matching TRBD1 (6 bases). The V gene's germline CDR1 is SNHLY and CDR2 FYNNEI. The CDR3 has 14 amino acids. Deletions cut 4 bases from V and 8 bases from J, with 14 bases between. CDR3: CASSGGQRREKLFF. In DNA, the CDR3 is TGTGCCAGCAGTGGGGGGCAAAGGAGGGAAAAACTGTTTTTT.

The CDR3 is CSVARGLSGSPSETQYF. The DNA for the CDR3 is TGCAGCGTAGCCCGGGGGCTTAGCGGGAGCCCGTCAGAGACCCAGTACTTC. The V gene is TRBV29-1, the J gene TRBJ2-5, with 9 bases that match TRBD2. The CDR3 has 17 amino acids. The J segment lost 4 bases and the V segment lost 6 bases, leaving 18 bases of the junction unmatched. Germline CDR1 reads SQVTM; CDR2 reads ANQGSEA.

V gene TRBV24-1 combines with J gene TRBJ2-1; 8 nucleotides agree with TRBD2. V was clipped by 2 bases and J by 5 bases; unmatched bases: 4. Germline V CDR1 and CDR2: KGHDR, SFDVKD. The CDR3 loop spans 15 amino acids. The CDR3 here is CATSDSGRANNEQFF. The CDR3 DNA follows: TGTGCCACCAGTGATTCCGGGAGGGCCAACAATGAGCAGTTCTTC.

This chain uses TRBV7-3 with TRBJ2-3; 9 positions agree with TRBD2. Germline-derived CDR1 and CDR2 are SGHTA and FQGTGA. J was trimmed by 4 bases and V by 3 bases; bases with no gene match: 5. This CDR3 is built from 15 residues. The CDR3 DNA is TGTGCCAGCAGCTTTAGCGGGAGAGGCGCAGATACGCAGTATTTT. Its protein product is CASSFSGRGADTQYF.

This clone was counted a single time. The chain has TRBV15 and TRBJ1-5, with a tentative D call TRBD1 (5 bases). V was trimmed by 0 bases and J by 4 bases, leaving 10 bases between them. CDR1 is LNHNV and CDR2 is YYDKDF in the germline V gene (reference sequence). The CDR3 contains 15 residues. The CDR3 DNA reads as TGTGCCACCAGCAGAGATGCCAGGGAAAATCAGCCCCAGCATTTT. Translated: CATSRDARENQPQHF.

V gene TRBV7-9 combines with J gene TRBJ2-7; TRBD1 matches at 8 bases. Germline CDR1 and CDR2: SEHNR and FQNEAQ (reference sequence). Unmatched junction bases numbered 7, after V lost 2 bases and J lost 4 bases. The CDR3 contains 15 residues. The CDR3 spells CASSLMDREDYEQYF. CDR3 DNA: TGTGCCAGCAGCTTAATGGACAGGGAAGATTACGAGCAGTACTTC.

DNA for the CDR3: TGTGCCAGCAGCCGCACAGGGGGCGCCGCAGATACGCAGTATTTT. Translation: CASSRTGGAADTQYF. The chain uses TRBV11-3 and TRBJ2-3; TRBD1 matches 9 bases. The germline gives CDR1 SGHNT, CDR2 YENEEA. V lost 5 bases and J lost 4; bases outside the gene matches: 7. CDR3 length: 15 amino acids.

The chain joins TRBV7-9 to TRBJ2-3; perhaps TRBD2 as D (6 bases). The CDR3 loop spans 17 amino acids. Trimming removed 0 bases at V and 0 bases at J, with 13 bases between. Germline-derived CDR1 and CDR2 are SEHNR and FQNEAQ (reference sequence). CDR3 protein: CASSLARGGDSTDTQYF. In nucleotides, the CDR3 is TGTGCCAGCAGCTTAGCGCGCGGCGGGGATAGCACAGATACGCAGTATTTT.

This chain connects TRBV28 to TRBJ1-2; TRBD1 matches 10 bases. CDR3 size: 15 residues. Per the germline V gene, CDR1 is MDHEN and CDR2 is SYDVKM. Trimming took 4 bases from V and 4 from J; bases not matched to a gene: 6. CDR3 coding DNA: TGTGCCAGCAGTTATAGACAGGGGGCTATCTATGGCTACACCTTC. Protein product: CASSYRQGAIYGYTF.

J is TRBJ1-1 and V is TRBV15; D call uncertain. Germline CDR1 and CDR2: LNHNV and YYDKDF (reference sequence). Trimming removed 1 base from V and 2 bases from J, with 8 bases in between. This CDR3 has 14 residues. CDR3 coding DNA: TGTGCCACCAGCAGAGGACGGACTAACACTGAAGCTTTCTTT. It is translated as CATSRGRTNTEAFF.

This clone was seen a few times. The chain has TRBV3-1 (or the pseudogene TRBV3-2) and TRBJ2-2, with D possibly matching TRBD1 (5 bases). The CDR3 contains 16 residues. Trimming removed 1 base from V and 0 bases from J, with 9 bases in between. CDR1 and CDR2 from the germline V gene are LGHDT and YNNKEL (reference sequence). CDR3 bases: TGTGCCAGCAGCCAAGGGCAGGGATCGAACACCGGGGAGCTGTTTTTT. Protein product: CASSQGQGSNTGELFF.

The chain combines TRBV7-2 with TRBJ1-5, with D hard to call. Per germline, CDR1 SGHTA and CDR2 FQGNSA. This CDR3 has 13 amino acids. V lost 5 bases to trimming and J lost 0 bases, with 5 bases between them. The DNA of the CDR3 is TGTGCCAGCAGCCGGGATAGCAATCAGCCCCAGCATTTT. Residues: CASSRDSNQPQHF.